A selection of T cell receptor beta chains follows, all from one sample in a study of T cell responses to AZD1222 COVID-19 vaccine. The assay was immunoSEQ multiplex PCR, and TCRdb's table has in-frame clones only and misses some. The table shows approximately 140,000 clones, with about 90% occurring only once. The material sequenced was peripheral blood, taken on day 0 of AZD1222 vaccination. These receptors were obtained from an adult in good health. Both conserved end residues are part of each CDR3.

>TRBV4-1
CASSHLSDNEQFF
>TRBV7-9
CASSLEDSYEQYF
>TRBV6-2/TRBV6-3
CASSLLAGLRDTQYF
>TRBV15
CATSRGVGGLQPQHF
>TRBV27
CASSPQPSGNTIYF
>TRBV7-9
CASSPSTGEETQYF
>TRBV11-2
CASSLAGGANTIYF
>TRBV27
CASSLTGGREKLFF
>TRBV10-3
CAISRVNENTIYF
>TRBV6-4
CASSSGTPNTGELFF
>TRBV6-6
CASSHTGGALGYTF
>TRBV5-4
CASSRSGTGVAGELFF
>TRBV7-8
CASREMTGGSSYEQYF
>TRBV18
CASSPPVQKNTGELFF
>TRBV7-9
CASSSPAVGNTGELFF
>TRBV6-1
CASSEDWILAKNIQYF
>TRBV7-2
CASSLNGGGNTGELFF
>TRBV2
CASSELGFGYTF
>TRBV4-3
CASSQGYDRGPGTEAFF
>TRBV28
CASGLGGARTDTQYF
>TRBV19
CASSMEASSGNTIYF
>TRBV19
CASSTSGIGPGELFF
>TRBV12-3/TRBV12-4
CASNAWQGGEAFF
>TRBV7-3
CASSLTRDGDNEQFF
>TRBV29-1
CSVEGTRDRVYNEQFF
>TRBV5-1
CASSLALGVPEAFF
>TRBV6-5
CASNRGQGFLSPLHF
>TRBV7-2
CASSSPQNYEQYF
>TRBV9
CASSGSSGGLTQETQYF
>TRBV9
CASSVEDRVFGNTIYF
>TRBV6-5
CASRGQGTYEQYF
>TRBV5-4
CASRGAGVNTGELFF
>TRBV27
CASSSAGGLHNEQFF
>TRBV6-5
CASRGSGGNEQYF
>TRBV6-2/TRBV6-3
CASSLTGGRFEAFF
>TRBV7-3
CASSPTPGTSDSDTQYF
>TRBV2
CASSEVAAGGEQYF
>TRBV14
CASSPRAESQYF
>TRBV6-2/TRBV6-3
CASSYSQGPLHF
>TRBV6-5
CASSTGVNSPLHF
>TRBV4-2
CASSQARGDVEKLFF
>TRBV4-2
CASSQDSFSGNTIYF
>TRBV2
CASSGLLDSSYGYTF
>TRBV2
CASSGPQGRYSYNEQFF
>TRBV4-1
CASSHGGLIEAFF
>TRBV5-1
CASSPRDRTTDTQYF
>TRBV18
CASSKGQHSGNTIYF
>TRBV6-2/TRBV6-3
CASSYSGGRRGGYGYTF
>TRBV5-1
CASSLNRAGQETQYF
>TRBV4-3
CASSQLRSYNSPLHF
>TRBV6-5
CASSSPGGLYEQYF
>TRBV18
CASSPGVMNTEAFF